This paragraph reports one T cell receptor beta chain. Its cognate antigen is unknown. These data originate in a study of CD8 T cells in ankylosing spondylitis. V was trimmed by 0 bases and J by 5 bases, leaving 13 bases between them. The CDR3 is made up of 16 amino acids. TCRdb called the 5' RACE reads again in MiXCR, with one record for every CDR3 protein. There are over 600,000 distinct CDR3 sequences in the sample; around a fifth occur only once, and 19% lies in the top ten. Study results and limitations: Several highly homologous variants formed a TCR beta motif that appeared characteristic of ankylosing spondylitis blood.

Sequenced material: blood, either unsorted or a sorted T cell fraction (not recorded which). The clonotype comes from a male donor with ankylosing spondylitis. The chain has TRBV12-3 or TRBV12-4 and TRBJ1-4; no firm D call. The CDR3 DNA reads TGTGCCAGCAGTTTAGCCGCGGACTACCAGAATGAAAAACTGTTTTTT. Its translation: CASSLAADYQNEKLFF.